Shown below are 16 T cell receptor beta chains from a single sample sequenced in a study of beta chain features in type 1 diabetes (dated by TCRdb to the late 2010s). Library generation was performed with the immunoSEQ multiplex PCR assay. The entire isolated RNA was reverse transcribed using the High Capacity cDNA Reverse Transcription Kit, and thus expressed TCRB transcripts were sequenced. As stored in TCRdb, this immuneACCESS dataset retains in-frame rearrangements with V and J assigned. A fraction of the clones does not appear; measured against another copy, unresolved V genes explain less than half of the discrepancy, and the remainder lacks a known reason. The table for this sample lists 240,000 or so clones; approximately 70% of them were counted only once. The leading ten clones occupy 0.053% of the sample. Sequenced sample: naive CD4+ T cells from blood. The cell subset or site label on this specimen signifies: true naive CD4+ T cells. The receptors derive from a man aged 25 to 45 in good health.

This chain connects TRBV7-2 to TRBJ2-7, with TRBD2 identical over 7 bases. Germline assignment: CDR1 SGHTA and CDR2 FQGNSA. Unmatched junction bases numbered 7, after V lost 0 bases and J lost 2 bases. CDR3 length equals 16 residues. CDR3 residues: CASSLAPLADAYEQYF. CDR3 nucleotides: TGTGCCAGCAGCTTAGCGCCTCTAGCGGATGCCTACGAGCAGTACTTC. Together with reference TRBV7-2 and TRBJ2-7, the CDR3 gives the full variable domain: GAGVSQSPSNKVTEKGKDVELRCDPISGHTALYWYRQSLGQGLEFLIYFQGNSAPDKSGLPSDRFSAERTGGSVSTLTIQRTQQEDSAVYLCASSLAPLADAYEQYFGPGTRLTVT.

This clone showed up just once. V and J are TRBV7-2 and TRBJ2-5, with a weak D call TRBD1 (6 bases). This CDR3 has 14 residues. Trimming took 5 bases from V and 5 from J, leaving 15 bases between them. Germline V gene lookup returns CDR1 SGHTA and CDR2 FQGNSA. CDR3 DNA: TGTGCCAGCAGCCCCCGGACAGCTTTGGAGACCCAGTACTTC. Amino acid sequence: CASSPRTALETQYF.

The V call is TRBV30, the J call TRBJ2-7; D is perhaps TRBD1 or TRBD2 (6 bases each). There are 14 residues in the CDR3. The V end was cut by 0 bases, the J end by 4 bases, with 13 bases between. Germline values: CDR1 GTSNPN, CDR2 SVGIG (reference sequence). This CDR3 reads CAWSVGGKKYEQYF. The DNA of the CDR3 is TGTGCCTGGAGTGTAGGGGGGAAAAAGTACGAGCAGTACTTC.

The chain links TRBV7-9 to TRBJ2-5; D may correspond to TRBD1 or TRBD2 (5 bases each). V lost 5 bases and J lost 5, with 18 bases in between. The CDR3 extends over 15 amino acids. Per the germline V gene, CDR1 is SEHNR and CDR2 is FQNEAQ (reference sequence). This chain's CDR3 is CASSAPGTAGETQYF. Here the CDR3 DNA reads TGTGCCAGCAGCGCCCCAGGGACCGCTGGGGAGACCCAGTACTTC.

The rearrangement joins TRBV30 to TRBJ2-2, with D perhaps matching TRBD1 (6 bases). Germline CDR1 GTSNPN, CDR2 SVGIG (reference sequence). Trimming removed 3 bases from V and 4 bases from J, with 9 bases in between. CDR3 length: 13 residues. The DNA for the CDR3 is TGTGCCTGGAGCGGACAGATCACCGGGGAGCTGTTTTTT. Residues: CAWSGQITGELFF.

This clone came up once. The chain uses TRBV10-1 and TRBJ2-3; unclear D gene. Germline V gene sequence: CDR1 WNHNN, CDR2 SYGVQD (reference sequence). The CDR3 sequence is 15 residues long. V lost 0 bases to trimming and J lost 6 bases, with 13 bases between them. The DNA of the CDR3 is TGCGCCAGCAGTGAGTCAGGAATCTTCCTGGATACGCAGTATTTT. Amino acid sequence: CASSESGIFLDTQYF.

The chain links TRBV30 to TRBJ2-7; a possible D gene is TRBD1 (6 bases). Trimming took off 0 bases at V and 7 bases at J, with 16 bases between the two ends. There are 14 residues in the CDR3. CDR1 is GTSNPN and CDR2 is SVGIG in the germline V gene (reference sequence). The CDR3 DNA is TGTGCCTGGAGTGTATTGGGGGCAGGAAAGGAGCAGTACTTC. Encoded protein: CAWSVLGAGKEQYF.

This clone appeared a few times. The same CDR3 is also encoded by other DNA sequences in this sample. The chain employs TRBV29-1 and TRBJ2-2; D call uncertain. Germline V gene data show CDR1 as SQVTM and CDR2 as ANQGSEA. This CDR3 is 12 amino acids long. The germline V and J ends were trimmed by 4 bases and 2 bases, with 5 bases remaining between them. CDR3 residues: CSVGSNTGELFF. In DNA, the CDR3 is TGCAGCGTTGGCAGCAACACCGGGGAGCTGTTTTTT.

Here the CDR3 DNA reads TGTGCCAGCAGCTTCGGACAGCGGTACAATGAGCAGTTCTTC. Protein: CASSFGQRYNEQFF. The V and J genes are TRBV6-5 and TRBJ2-1, with a weak D call TRBD1 (6 bases). V lost 6 bases, J lost 4 bases, and 13 bases lay in between. Germline V gene lookup returns CDR1 MNHEY and CDR2 SVGAGI. The CDR3 sequence is 14 residues long.

The genes are TRBV30 and TRBJ2-2; tentatively, D is TRBD2 (5 bases). Germline V gives CDR1 GTSNPN, CDR2 SVGIG (reference sequence). V shed 5 bases and J shed 4 bases, with 17 bases lying between them. This CDR3 contains 15 residues. CDR3 nucleotides: TGTGCCTGGGGAGGAGTCCATTCGATCACCGGGGAGCTGTTTTTT. Its protein product is CAWGGVHSITGELFF.

The V and J genes are TRBV5-1 and TRBJ2-1; 8 bases match TRBD1. This CDR3 is 15 amino acids long. Per germline, CDR1 SGHRS and CDR2 YFSETQ. J was trimmed by 2 bases and V by 0 bases; bases with no gene match: 1. CDR3 sequence: CASSLEGQAYNEQFF. CDR3 sequence (DNA): TGCGCCAGCAGCTTGGAGGGACAGGCCTACAATGAGCAGTTCTTC.

This sequence joins TRBV25-1 and TRBJ2-3, with D possibly matching TRBD2 (7 bases). This CDR3 is built from 17 residues. Germline V gene sequence: CDR1 MGHDK, CDR2 SYGVNS. V lost 1 base, J lost 0 bases, and 14 bases lay in between. DNA for the CDR3: TGTGCCAGCAGTGAATTCCCTAGCGGACAGAGCACAGATACGCAGTATTTT. Translating it yields CASSEFPSGQSTDTQYF.

V and J are TRBV4-3 and TRBJ2-5, with D possibly matching TRBD1 (6 bases). The CDR3 extends over 14 amino acids. Trimming took 1 base from V and 5 from J, leaving 11 bases between them. CDR1 and CDR2 from the germline V gene are LGHNA and YSLEER. Written as DNA, the CDR3 is TGCGCCAGCAGCCAAGGGTCAGGACAGGAGACCCAGTACTTC. Protein: CASSQGSGQETQYF.

The chain joins TRBV9 to TRBJ2-7, with D tentatively TRBD1 (5 bases). Germline assignment: CDR1 SGDLS and CDR2 YYNGEE. The CDR3 length is 12 residues. The V gene lost 4 bases and the J gene lost 4 bases, with 9 bases spanning the gap. The CDR3 reads CASSPDSYEQYF. In nucleotides, the CDR3 is TGTGCCAGCAGCCCAGACAGTTACGAGCAGTACTTC.

This rearrangement joins TRBV5-1 to TRBJ2-5; D is undetermined. Germline V gene lookup returns CDR1 SGHRS and CDR2 YFSETQ. Trimming left V 7 bases short and J 7 bases short, with 23 bases between. CDR3 size: 15 residues. The CDR3: CASGEFGEGVWTQYF. CDR3 sequence (DNA): TGCGCCAGCGGAGAGTTTGGGGAAGGTGTGTGGACCCAGTACTTC.

The V call is TRBV6-5, the J call TRBJ2-5; the D is unclear. Germline V gene sequence: CDR1 MNHEY, CDR2 SVGAGI. V lost 2 bases to trimming and J lost 4 bases, with 11 bases between them. This CDR3 has 14 amino acids. CDR3 residues: CASSYGVQGETQYF. The DNA for the CDR3 is TGTGCCAGCAGTTACGGGGTTCAAGGAGAGACCCAGTACTTC.